The entry that follows covers one TCR beta chain sequence. Its antigen remains unknown. Other nucleotide sequences from this sample produce the same CDR3. CDR1 is SGHTS, CDR2 YDEGEE, per germline. The V gene lost 10 bases and the J gene lost 2 bases, with 19 bases spanning the gap. The CDR3 contains 14 residues. The sample belongs to a study of graft-versus-host responses after intestinal transplantation. In the study overall: Among the recipients, transplants were multivisceral, liver-intestinal, or isolated intestinal.

Assay used: immunoSEQ multiplex PCR; TCRdb lists only in-frame clones, some missing. The profile covers approximately 90,000 clones, with roughly 91% appearing a single time and 2% to 2.5% taken by the ten largest. This receptor was identified in a human donor who received an intestinal transplant. The chain uses TRBV5-8 and TRBJ2-7; tentative D call: TRBD2 (5 bases). The source material was unstimulated CD8+ T cells sorted from spleen or lymph node cells, sampled before intestinal transplant. The CDR3 DNA follows: TGTGCCGGAGCTCGAGGGATATCGACCTACGAGCAGTACTTC. Translation: CAGARGISTYEQYF. The variable domain in full, completed from reference TRBV5-8 and TRBJ2-7, reads EAGVTQSPTHLIKTRGQQATLRCSPISGHTSVYWYQQALGLGLQFLLWYDEGEERNRGNFPPRFSGRQFPNYSSELNVNALELEDSALYLCAGARGISTYEQYFGPGTRLTVT.